This is a list of T cell receptor beta chains from one sample in a study of T-cell reconstitution after alpha-beta-depleted transplantation in children. From the PCR reads, TCRdb called clonotypes with MiXCR, one entry per CDR3 protein. The table lists approximately 79,000 distinct CDR3 sequences, about a sixth of them singletons. The sequences come from PBMCs, mostly from graft donor cells, collected 360 days after TCRalphabeta/CD19-depleted stem cell transplant. The receptors were sampled from a male patient aged 2-15 years who had a stem cell transplant for acute lymphoblastic leukemia, so the T cells may come from the graft donor. CDR3s leave out the opening cysteine and the closing phenylalanine or tryptophan. Each record gives: V gene, J gene, CDR3 protein.

TRBV27	TRBJ2-5	ASSQTGYQETQY
TRBV12-3/TRBV12-4	TRBJ2-1	ASSFPSWYSYNEQF
TRBV12-3/TRBV12-4	TRBJ2-1	ASSLGGKSYNEQF
TRBV4-1	TRBJ2-5	ASSQDKLAGGRQETQY
TRBV24-1	TRBJ2-1	ATSDPRLAGEDEQF
TRBV24-1	TRBJ2-1	ATSERGEQF
TRBV7-8	TRBJ2-1	ASSLYSGSYNEQF
TRBV15	TRBJ2-1	ATSRAPSVGRNEQF
TRBV3-1	TRBJ2-1	ASSDRGGYLYNEQF
TRBV5-1	TRBJ2-7	ASSFVGSYEQY
TRBV2	TRBJ2-2	ASSDRGHTGELF
TRBV18	TRBJ2-5	ASSLRSGTQETQY
TRBV6-1	TRBJ2-3	ASSASVLAHTDTQY
TRBV7-9	TRBJ2-7	ASSRDTGDYEQY
TRBV10-2	TRBJ2-7	ASRETSGPTYEQY
TRBV4-2	TRBJ2-5	ASSHQTHQETQY
TRBV6-6	TRBJ2-1	ASSPLVTSSEF
TRBV6-1	TRBJ2-3	ASSGREADTQY
TRBV20-1	TRBJ2-1	SARDEGVRSYNEQF
TRBV4-1	TRBJ2-7	ASSQSGTSYEQY
TRBV10-3	TRBJ2-3	AISPALRAPEGRDTQY
TRBV12-3/TRBV12-4	TRBJ2-1	ASSPGGRAYNEQF
TRBV6-5	TRBJ1-2	ASSYRPLNYGYT
TRBV4-2	TRBJ2-1	ASSHRDGLIVDNEQF
TRBV7-8	TRBJ2-7	ASSLPVTSGISYEQY
TRBV3-1	TRBJ2-1	ASSQDVSSSYNEQF
TRBV9	TRBJ2-7	ASSVVPGSYEQY
TRBV5-5	TRBJ2-5	ASSFPRQGKETQY